This T cell receptor beta chain is from a study of radiation and T cells in renal cell carcinoma. Noted time point: blood 4 weeks post-SBRT, at nephrectomy. Specified treatment: 15 Gy SBRT to primary tumor, nephrectomy 4 weeks later. The CDR3 length is 13 residues. Deletions cut 5 bases from V and 2 bases from J, with 7 bases between. The germline CDR1 and CDR2 sequences are MNHNY and SVGAGI (reference sequence). The protocol was immunoSEQ multiplex PCR, while the TCRdb copy is restricted to in-frame clones and leaves out a portion. The repertoire holds roughly 82,000 clones, 89% seen once, with over 5.5% in the top ten.

Sample: blood, taken from a patient whose treatment included radiotherapy and nephrectomy. This receptor was identified in a woman aged 70-85 years with renal cell carcinoma. The V call is TRBV6-6, the J call TRBJ1-5; D perhaps matches TRBD1 (5 bases). The CDR3 sequence is CASSGGGNQPQHF. The DNA for the CDR3 is TGTGCCAGCAGTGGAGGGGGCAATCAGCCCCAGCATTTT.